Following are 25 T cell receptor beta chains from one sample sequenced in a study of control samples from healthy donors and cancer patients. Profiling relied on immunoSEQ multiplex PCR, and the TCRdb table lists in-frame clones only, not all of them. The sample holds some 130,000 clones, roughly 92% seen once. The sample comprised blood. Every receptor here comes from a man aged 25 to 45 in good health.

This rearrangement joins TRBV2 to TRBJ1-1; TRBD1 is a possible D gene (5 bases). The CDR3 is 13 amino acids. Germline values: CDR1 SNHLY, CDR2 FYNNEI. Deletions cut 7 bases from V and 8 bases from J, with 17 bases between. DNA of the CDR3: TGTGCCAGCAACTCTGGGACCGGGAGAGAAGCTTTCTTT. It yields the protein CASNSGTGREAFF. Full variable domain (missing parts from reference TRBV2 and TRBJ1-1): EPEVTQTPSHQVTQMGQEVILRCVPISNHLYFYWYRQILGQKVEFLVSFYNNEISEKSEIFDDQFSVERPDGSNFTLKIRSTKLEDSAMYFCASNSGTGREAFFGQGTRLTVV.

V and J are TRBV7-9 and TRBJ1-1; no reliable D call. V lost 5 bases to trimming and J lost 0 bases, with 7 bases between them. The CDR3 totals 13 residues. Germline CDR1 SEHNR, CDR2 FQNEAQ (reference sequence). This CDR3 reads CASSPGMNTEAFF. CDR3 DNA: TGTGCCAGCAGCCCGGGCATGAACACTGAAGCTTTCTTT.

This clone appeared a few times. J is TRBJ2-7 and V is TRBV21-1; whether TRBD1, the table's D call, matches the DNA was not checked. TRBV21-1 is termed a pseudogene. The CDR3 has 13 residues. CDR3 protein: CARNRDRSLEQYF. The DNA of the CDR3 is TGTGCCAGAAACCGGGACAGGAGCTTAGAGCAGTACTTC.

V usage is TRBV30 and J usage is TRBJ1-2; no definite D call. The CDR3 has 15 residues. V was trimmed by 2 bases and J by 2 bases, leaving 15 bases between them. From germline, CDR1 is GTSNPN and CDR2 SVGIG (reference sequence). Written as DNA, the CDR3 is TGTGCCTGGAGTACTCATGCTGGGAGAAACTATGGCTACACCTTC. It is translated as CAWSTHAGRNYGYTF.

This chain links TRBV7-9 with TRBJ2-1; 7 nucleotides align to TRBD1. V was pared by 3 bases and J by 6 bases, with 11 bases of the junction left unmatched. The germline gives CDR1 SEHNR, CDR2 FQNEAQ (reference sequence). The CDR3 extends over 16 amino acids. The CDR3 DNA reads as TGTGCCAGCAGCTTTTTTTTGGGACAGTCGATCAATGAGCAGTTCTTC. It codes for CASSFFLGQSINEQFF.

The chain joins TRBV30 to TRBJ1-4; the D is unclear. Per the germline V gene, CDR1 is GTSNPN and CDR2 is SVGIG (reference sequence). This CDR3 has 13 amino acids. Trimming took 4 bases from V and 4 from J, leaving 10 bases between them. Written as DNA, the CDR3 is TGTGCCTGGACTGAGGGATATAATGAAAAACTGTTTTTT. Translation: CAWTEGYNEKLFF.

The chain uses TRBV3-1 (or the pseudogene TRBV3-2) and TRBJ2-3; D may be TRBD2 (6 bases). The CDR3 covers 15 residues. V lost 3 bases and J 0 bases, leaving 10 bases between the germline ends. From germline, CDR1 is LGHDT and CDR2 YNNKEL (reference sequence). CDR3 region: CASSQAGRSTDTQYF. In DNA form, the CDR3 reads TGTGCCAGCAGCCAGGCCGGGAGAAGCACAGATACGCAGTATTTT.

The chain uses TRBV30 and TRBJ2-7; the D gene is possibly TRBD2 (5 bases). CDR3 length: 11 residues. The germline V and J ends were trimmed by 8 bases and 6 bases, with 14 bases remaining between them. From germline, CDR1 is GTSNPN and CDR2 SVGIG (reference sequence). In DNA form, the CDR3 reads TGTGCCCGAAACGTAGGAGGCGAGCAGTACTTC. Its translation is CARNVGGEQYF. Full variable domain (outside the CDR3, taken from reference TRBV30 and TRBJ2-7): SQTIHQWPATLVQPVGSPLSLECTVEGTSNPNLYWYRQAAGRGLQLLFYSVGIGQISSEVPQNLSASRPQDRQFILSSKKLLLSDSGFYLCARNVGGEQYFGPGTRLTVT.

The V and J genes are TRBV27 and TRBJ1-5; TRBD1 agrees at 8 bases. From germline, CDR1 is MNHEY and CDR2 SMNVEV (reference sequence). The CDR3 runs 14 residues. With 5 bases clipped from V and 4 bases from J, the junction kept 4 bases outside the gene matches. In DNA, the CDR3 is TGTGCCAGCAGTATACAGGGGGGAAATCAGCCCCAGCATTTT. Translation gives CASSIQGGNQPQHF.

The rearrangement links TRBV29-1 to TRBJ1-5, with D perhaps matching TRBD1 (6 bases). The germline V gene encodes CDR1 SQVTM and CDR2 ANQGSEA. The CDR3 consists of 12 residues. V was pared by 7 bases and J by 6 bases, with 13 bases between. CDR3 sequence reads: CSAGDIGQPQHF. In DNA form, the CDR3 reads TGCAGCGCAGGGGATATCGGTCAGCCCCAGCATTTT.

The chain is built from TRBV21-1 and TRBJ2-3; TRBD2 is taken as the D call from the table, unchecked against the DNA. TRBV21-1 is a pseudogene segment. This CDR3 is 17 amino acids long. CDR3 nucleotide sequence: TGTGCCAGCTATCTAGCGGGAGGGCCGATCTTCACAGATACGCAGTATTTT. Protein: CASYLAGGPIFTDTQYF.

This clone was recorded once. V gene TRBV12-3 or TRBV12-4 combines with J gene TRBJ1-1, with unresolved D. The CDR3 consists of 13 residues. V lost 0 bases to trimming and J lost 3 bases, with 5 bases between them. The CDR3 nucleotides are TGTGCCAGCAGTTTAGCCGGGTACACTGAAGCTTTCTTT. It encodes CASSLAGYTEAFF.

The chain employs TRBV24-1 and TRBJ2-1, with D maybe TRBD2 (7 bases). Trimming removed 7 bases from V and 5 bases from J, with 17 bases in between. The CDR3 consists of 15 residues. Germline V gene lookup returns CDR1 KGHDR and CDR2 SFDVKD. CDR3 in amino acids: CATRPRGALNNEQFF. CDR3 nucleotides: TGTGCCACCAGGCCCCGGGGGGCCCTAAACAATGAGCAGTTCTTC.

The V and J genes are TRBV28 and TRBJ1-1; D remains unclear. Deletions cut 3 bases from V and 4 bases from J, with 12 bases between. Germline V gene sequence: CDR1 MDHEN, CDR2 SYDVKM. The length of the CDR3 is 14 residues. CDR3 loop: CASSFLGSGTEAFF. The CDR3 DNA is TGTGCCAGCAGTTTTTTAGGGAGCGGCACTGAAGCTTTCTTT.

With respect to this clone: In the same sample, other DNA sequences code for this CDR3. This chain joins TRBV4-1 and TRBJ1-1, with a possible D match to TRBD1 (6 bases). Looked up from germline, CDR1 is MGHRA and CDR2 is YSYEKL. This CDR3 contains 13 residues. With 0 bases removed from V and 4 bases from J, the gap between germline ends came to 6 bases. CDR3 nucleotides: TGCGCCAGCAGCCAAGAAGGGGGCACTGAAGCTTTCTTT. This encodes CASSQEGGTEAFF.

This clone was detected a few times. The chain combines TRBV6-4 with TRBJ2-7, with 7 bases identical to TRBD2. The ends lost 3 bases at V and 5 bases at J; junction bases unmatched: 4. The length of the CDR3 is 13 residues. Looked up from germline, CDR1 is MRHNA and CDR2 is SNTAGT. CDR3 residues: CASSEREMDEQYF. DNA for the CDR3: TGTGCCAGCAGTGAGCGGGAGATGGACGAGCAGTACTTC.

The V gene is TRBV18, the J gene TRBJ2-1; D unresolved. The CDR3 sequence is 13 residues long. V lost 0 bases and J lost 1, with 1 base in between. Germline lookup yields CDR1 KGHSH and CDR2 LQKENI. The CDR3 nucleotides read TGTGCCAGCTCACCACCGTCCTACAATGAGCAGTTCTTC. This gives the protein CASSPPSYNEQFF.

The V call is TRBV28, the J call TRBJ1-1; TRBD1 aligns across 9 bases. The CDR3 runs to 16 residues. The V segment lost 5 bases and the J segment 0 bases; nucleotides outside the gene matches: 7. Germline CDR1 and CDR2: MDHEN and SYDVKM. CDR3 residues: CASSIRDRVLNTEAFF. CDR3 sequence (DNA): TGTGCCAGCAGTATCCGGGACAGGGTTTTGAACACTGAAGCTTTCTTT.

The chain links TRBV2 to TRBJ2-3; D might be TRBD1 or TRBD2, each matching 5 bases. The V end was cut by 8 bases, the J end by 0 bases, with 15 bases between. The CDR3 runs 15 residues. Germline CDR1 and CDR2: SNHLY and FYNNEI. Here the CDR3 reads CASGGSTASTDTQYF. The CDR3 region has the DNA TGTGCCAGCGGGGGATCGACAGCTAGCACAGATACGCAGTATTTT.

V and J are TRBV11-2 and TRBJ2-7; the match to TRBD2 covers 11 bases. CDR1 is SGHAT and CDR2 is FQNNGV in the germline V gene. The J segment lost 2 bases and the V segment lost 3 bases, leaving 3 bases of the junction unmatched. The CDR3 has 15 residues. CDR3 nucleotide sequence: TGTGCCAGCAGCTTCTCGACTAGCGGGGCCTACGAGCAGTACTTC. This gives the protein CASSFSTSGAYEQYF.

The chain links TRBV5-4 to TRBJ2-5; 8 bases fit TRBD2. The CDR3 is made up of 14 amino acids. CDR1 SGHNT and CDR2 YYREEE come from the germline V gene (reference sequence). Losses at the gene ends were 1 base for V and 6 bases for J; bases not matched to a gene: 5. CDR3 in DNA: TGTGCCAGCAGCTTGCGGGGGGGGCGACAGACCCAGTACTTC. It encodes CASSLRGGRQTQYF.

The V gene is TRBV7-8, the J gene TRBJ2-2; tentatively, D is TRBD2 (6 bases). The germline gives CDR1 SGHVS, CDR2 FQNEAQ. This CDR3 spans 15 amino acids. Trimming left V 5 bases short and J 5 bases short, with 15 bases between. This CDR3 is CASSPPRAGTGELFF. The CDR3 DNA sequence: TGTGCCAGCAGCCCTCCCCGTGCGGGGACCGGGGAGCTGTTTTTT.

V and J are TRBV11-3 and TRBJ2-1, with 10 bases identical to TRBD2. The V gene end was trimmed by 6 bases and the J gene end by 6 bases; junction bases not matched to a gene: 17. CDR1 is SGHNT, CDR2 YENEEA, per germline. This CDR3 is 18 amino acids long. The CDR3 reads CASSQTFRTSGERNEQFF. The DNA of the CDR3 is TGTGCCAGCAGTCAAACCTTTCGAACTAGCGGGGAACGCAATGAGCAGTTCTTC.

The chain carries TRBV18 and TRBJ2-1, with TRBD1 as a possible D gene (6 bases). Trimming stripped 3 bases from V and 9 bases from J, with 18 bases between. This CDR3 has 15 residues. Germline assignment: CDR1 KGHSH and CDR2 LQKENI. The CDR3 nucleotides read TGTGCCAGCTCACCCACAGGGCAGGGTCGAGGTGAGCAGTTCTTC. This gives the protein CASSPTGQGRGEQFF. The full variable domain, completed using reference TRBV18 and TRBJ2-1, is NAGVMQNPRHLVRRRGQEARLRCSPMKGHSHVYWYRQLPEEGLKFMVYLQKENIIDESGMPKERFSAEFPKEGPSILRIQQVVRGDSAAYFCASSPTGQGRGEQFFGPGTRLTVL.

The chain employs TRBV11-1 and TRBJ1-1; D not resolved. Germline CDR1 and CDR2: SGHAT and FQDESV (reference sequence). The CDR3 has 13 residues. The V gene lost 4 bases and the J gene lost 0 bases, with 6 bases spanning the gap. For the CDR3, the DNA is TGTGCCAGCAGCTCGGGTATGAACACTGAAGCTTTCTTT. Its protein is CASSSGMNTEAFF.